A selection of T cell receptor beta chains follows, all from one sample in a study of T-cell reconstitution after alpha-beta-depleted transplantation in children. TCRdb re-derived calls from the PCR reads in MiXCR, one entry per CDR3 protein. The sample shows about 400,000 distinct CDR3 sequences, over 20% of them seen only once. Specimen: PBMCs from the stem cell graft donor, collected from the stem cell graft. These receptors originate from a human donor who donated a stem cell graft to a child with acute myeloid leukemia. Each CDR3 is given without its conserved first and last residue.

v_call	j_call	cdr3_aa
TRBV10-3	TRBJ2-1	ATEKESSYNEQF
TRBV7-2	TRBJ2-1	ASSPRRTLNEHF
TRBV12-3/TRBV12-4	TRBJ2-7	ASSPTRNTYEQY
TRBV12-3/TRBV12-4	TRBJ2-1	ASSGLAGGSRQF
TRBV4-1	TRBJ1-4	ASSHLGFNEKLF
TRBV29-1	TRBJ2-2	SVEVGRDAGELF
TRBV12-3/TRBV12-4	TRBJ1-1	ASSVQQGRNTEAF
TRBV11-2	TRBJ1-4	ASSPLRGTARKLF
TRBV5-1	TRBJ2-2	ASSFGGLSGELF
TRBV20-1	TRBJ2-7	SATPDHYEQY